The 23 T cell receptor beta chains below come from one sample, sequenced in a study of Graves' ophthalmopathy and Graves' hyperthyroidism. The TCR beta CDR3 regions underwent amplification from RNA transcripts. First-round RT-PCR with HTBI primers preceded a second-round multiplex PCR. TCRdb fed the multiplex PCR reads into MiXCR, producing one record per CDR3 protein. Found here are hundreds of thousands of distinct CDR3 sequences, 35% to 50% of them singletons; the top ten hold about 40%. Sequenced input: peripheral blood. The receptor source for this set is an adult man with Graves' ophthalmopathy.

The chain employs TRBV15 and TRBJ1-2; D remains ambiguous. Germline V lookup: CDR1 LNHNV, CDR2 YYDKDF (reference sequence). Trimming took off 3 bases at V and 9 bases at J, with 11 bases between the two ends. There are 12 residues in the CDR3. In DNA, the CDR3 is TGTGCCACCAGCAGTGAAACCCAGAGCTACACCTTC. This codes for CATSSETQSYTF.

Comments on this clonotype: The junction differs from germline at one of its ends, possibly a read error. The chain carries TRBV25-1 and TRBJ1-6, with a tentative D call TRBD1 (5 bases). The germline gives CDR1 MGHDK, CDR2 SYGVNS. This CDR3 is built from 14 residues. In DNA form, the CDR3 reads TGTGCCAGCAGTAACTTTGGGGCACGAAAACGACCCATCTTT. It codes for CASSNFGARKRPIF.

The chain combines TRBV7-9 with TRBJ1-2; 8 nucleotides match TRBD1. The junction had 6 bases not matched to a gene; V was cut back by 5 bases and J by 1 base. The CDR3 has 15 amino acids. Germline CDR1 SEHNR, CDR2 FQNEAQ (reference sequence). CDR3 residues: CASSPRDRNNYGYTF. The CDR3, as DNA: TGTGCCAGCAGCCCCCGGGACAGGAATAACTATGGCTACACCTTC. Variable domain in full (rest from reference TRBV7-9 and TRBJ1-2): DTGVSQNPRHKITKRGQNVTFRCDPISEHNRLYWYRQTLGQGPEFLTYFQNEAQLEKSRLLSDRFSAERPKGSFSTLEIQRTEQGDSAMYLCASSPRDRNNYGYTFGSGTRLTVV.

CDR3 in DNA: TGTGCCAGCAGCTTAAGGGGACAGGGAAACTATGGCTACACCTTC. Its protein product is CASSLRGQGNYGYTF. This chain uses TRBV7-3 with TRBJ1-2; 9 bases line up with TRBD1. V lost 1 base and J lost 2; bases outside the gene matches: 2. This CDR3 is built from 15 residues. The germline V gene has CDR1 SGHTA and CDR2 FQGTGA.

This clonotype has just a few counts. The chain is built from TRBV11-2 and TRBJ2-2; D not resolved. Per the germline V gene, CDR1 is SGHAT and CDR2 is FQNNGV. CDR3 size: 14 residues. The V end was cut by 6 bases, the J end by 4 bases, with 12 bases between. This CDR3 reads CASRRKGFTGELFF. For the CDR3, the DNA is TGTGCCAGCAGGAGAAAGGGATTCACCGGGGAGCTGTTTTTT.

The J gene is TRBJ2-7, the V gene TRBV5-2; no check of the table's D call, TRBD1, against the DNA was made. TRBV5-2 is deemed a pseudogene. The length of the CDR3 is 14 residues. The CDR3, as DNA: TGTGCCAGCAACAACCGGGACAGGGCCCACGAGCAGTACTTC. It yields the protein CASNNRDRAHEQYF.

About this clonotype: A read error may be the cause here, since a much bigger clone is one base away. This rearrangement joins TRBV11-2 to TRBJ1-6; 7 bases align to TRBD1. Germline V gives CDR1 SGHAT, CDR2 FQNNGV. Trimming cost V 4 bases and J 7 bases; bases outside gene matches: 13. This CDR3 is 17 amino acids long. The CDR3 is CASSSGWQGVDNSPLHF. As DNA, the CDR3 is TGTGCCAGCAGCTCGGGTTGGCAGGGGGTGGACAATTCACCCCTCCACTTT.

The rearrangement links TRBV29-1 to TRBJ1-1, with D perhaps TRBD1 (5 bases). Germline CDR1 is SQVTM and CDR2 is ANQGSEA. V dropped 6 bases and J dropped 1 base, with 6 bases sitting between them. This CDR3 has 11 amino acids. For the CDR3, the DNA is TGCAGCGTCCAGGGGAACACTGAAGCTTTCTTT. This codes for CSVQGNTEAFF. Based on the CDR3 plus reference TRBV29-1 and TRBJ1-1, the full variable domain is SAVISQKPSRDICQRGTSLTIQCQVDSQVTMMFWYRQQPGQSLTLIATANQGSEATYESGFVIDKFPISRPNLTFSTLTVSNMSPEDSSIYLCSVQGNTEAFFGQGTRLTVV.

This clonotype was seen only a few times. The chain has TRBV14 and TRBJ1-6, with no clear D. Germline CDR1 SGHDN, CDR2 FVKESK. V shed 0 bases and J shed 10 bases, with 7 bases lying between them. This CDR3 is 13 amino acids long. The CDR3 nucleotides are TGTGCCAGCAGCCAAGATCTTTCGTCACCCCTCCACTTT. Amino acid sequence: CASSQDLSSPLHF.

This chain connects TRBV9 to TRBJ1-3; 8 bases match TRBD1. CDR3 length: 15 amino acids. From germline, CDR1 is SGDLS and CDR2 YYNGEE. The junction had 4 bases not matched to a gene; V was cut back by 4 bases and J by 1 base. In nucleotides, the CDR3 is TGTGCCAGCAGCCCCCGGACAGGGTCTGGAAACACCATATATTTT. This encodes CASSPRTGSGNTIYF.

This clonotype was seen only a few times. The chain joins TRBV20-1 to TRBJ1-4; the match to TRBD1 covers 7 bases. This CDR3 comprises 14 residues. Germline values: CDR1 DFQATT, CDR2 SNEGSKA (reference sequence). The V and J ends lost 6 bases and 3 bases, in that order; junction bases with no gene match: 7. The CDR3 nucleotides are TGCAGTGCACTAGACAGGGACGCTAATGAAAAACTGTTTTTT. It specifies CSALDRDANEKLFF.

The CDR3 region is CASSGRQGFGNSPLHF. CDR3 DNA sequence: TGTGCCAGCAGCGGCAGACAGGGGTTCGGTAATTCACCCCTCCACTTT. The rearrangement joins TRBV9 to TRBJ1-6; 8 nucleotides line up with TRBD1. The CDR3 is 16 residues long. V lost 3 bases and J lost 6; bases outside the gene matches: 8. Looked up from germline, CDR1 is SGDLS and CDR2 is YYNGEE.

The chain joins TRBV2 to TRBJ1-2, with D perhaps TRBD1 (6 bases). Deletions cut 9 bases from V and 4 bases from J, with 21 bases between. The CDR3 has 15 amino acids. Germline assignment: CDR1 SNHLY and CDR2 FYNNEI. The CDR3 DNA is TGTGCCAGTTTGCGTTGGGGGGCCGTCGGCTATGGCTACACCTTC. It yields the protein CASLRWGAVGYGYTF.

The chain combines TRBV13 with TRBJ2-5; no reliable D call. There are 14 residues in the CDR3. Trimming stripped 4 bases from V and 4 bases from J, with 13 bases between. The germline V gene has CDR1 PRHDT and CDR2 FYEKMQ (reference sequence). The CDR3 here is CASSWDPARETQYF. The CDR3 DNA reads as TGTGCCAGCAGCTGGGATCCCGCACGAGAGACCCAGTACTTC.

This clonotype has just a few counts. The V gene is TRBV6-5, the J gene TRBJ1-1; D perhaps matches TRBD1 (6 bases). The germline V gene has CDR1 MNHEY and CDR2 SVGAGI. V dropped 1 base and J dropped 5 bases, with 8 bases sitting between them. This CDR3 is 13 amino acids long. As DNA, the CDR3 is TGTGCCAGCAGTTACTTTACAGGGACTGAAGCTTTCTTT. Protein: CASSYFTGTEAFF.

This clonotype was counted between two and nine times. The chain's CDR3 is CASSYLADTGELFF. The DNA for the CDR3 is TGTGCCAGCAGTTATCTAGCGGACACCGGGGAGCTGTTTTTT. The V gene is TRBV7-9, the J gene TRBJ2-2; 7 positions match TRBD2. There are 14 residues in the CDR3. CDR1 is SEHNR and CDR2 is FQNEAQ in the germline V gene (reference sequence). V was clipped by 6 bases and J by 3 bases; unmatched bases: 4. The full variable domain, rest sourced from reference TRBV7-9 and TRBJ2-2, is DTGVSQNPRHKITKRGQNVTFRCDPISEHNRLYWYRQTLGQGPEFLTYFQNEAQLEKSRLLSDRFSAERPKGSFSTLEIQRTEQGDSAMYLCASSYLADTGELFFGEGSRLTVL.

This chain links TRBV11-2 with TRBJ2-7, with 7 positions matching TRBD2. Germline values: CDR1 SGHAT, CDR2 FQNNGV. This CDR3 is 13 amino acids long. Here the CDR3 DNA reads TGTGCTAGAGTTCAAGCGGGGTCGAACGAGCAGTACTTC. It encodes CARVQAGSNEQYF.

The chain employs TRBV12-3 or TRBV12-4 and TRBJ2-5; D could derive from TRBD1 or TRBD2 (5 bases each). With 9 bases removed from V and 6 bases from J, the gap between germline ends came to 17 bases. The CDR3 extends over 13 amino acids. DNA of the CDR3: TGTGCCAGTAGTAATTCAGGGAGACAGACCCAGTACTTC. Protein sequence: CASSNSGRQTQYF.

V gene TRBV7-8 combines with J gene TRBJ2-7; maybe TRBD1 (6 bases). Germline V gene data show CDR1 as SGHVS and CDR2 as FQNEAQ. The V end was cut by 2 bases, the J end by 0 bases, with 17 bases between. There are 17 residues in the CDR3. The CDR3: CASSLKGDKYFSYEQYF. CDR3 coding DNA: TGTGCCAGCAGCTTAAAGGGGGACAAATACTTCTCCTACGAGCAGTACTTC.

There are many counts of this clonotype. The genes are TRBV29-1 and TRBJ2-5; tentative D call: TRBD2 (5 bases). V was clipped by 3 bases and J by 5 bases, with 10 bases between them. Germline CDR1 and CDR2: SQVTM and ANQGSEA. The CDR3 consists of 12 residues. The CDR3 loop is CSVDEGTETQYF. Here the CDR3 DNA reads TGCAGCGTTGATGAGGGTACGGAGACCCAGTACTTC.

The CDR3 here is CASSLSGGTHTYEQYF. The CDR3 nucleotides read TGTGCCAGCAGCTTATCGGGAGGCACCCACACCTACGAGCAGTACTTC. The chain carries TRBV7-4 and TRBJ2-7; TRBD2 aligns across 7 bases. Trimming took 2 bases from V and 2 from J; bases not matched to a gene: 9. Germline lookup yields CDR1 SGHVT and CDR2 SQSDAQ. The CDR3 runs 16 residues. Full variable domain (missing parts from reference TRBV7-4 and TRBJ2-7): GAGVSQSPRYKVAKRGRDVALRCDSISGHVTLYWYRQTLGQGSEVLTYSQSDAQRDKSGRPSGRFSAERPERSVSTLKIQRTEQGDSAVYLCASSLSGGTHTYEQYFGPGTRLTVT.

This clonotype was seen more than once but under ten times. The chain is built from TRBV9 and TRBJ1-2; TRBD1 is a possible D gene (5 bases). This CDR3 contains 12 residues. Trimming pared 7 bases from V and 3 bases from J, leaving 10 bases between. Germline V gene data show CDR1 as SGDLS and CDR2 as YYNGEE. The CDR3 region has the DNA TGTGCCAGCGCCGGGGCGGACTATGGCTACACCTTC. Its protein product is CASAGADYGYTF.

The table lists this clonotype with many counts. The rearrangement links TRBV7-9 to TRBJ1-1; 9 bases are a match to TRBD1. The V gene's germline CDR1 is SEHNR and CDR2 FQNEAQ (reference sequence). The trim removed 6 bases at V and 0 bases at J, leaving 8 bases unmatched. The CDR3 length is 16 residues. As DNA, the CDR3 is TGTGCCAGCAGTCCCGGGACAGGGTATTTGAACACTGAAGCTTTCTTT. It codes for CASSPGTGYLNTEAFF.